These 5 T cell receptor beta chains were sequenced from one sample in a study of shared T cell receptors in the human thymus. Sequenced by immunoSEQ multiplex PCR; TCRdb stores in-frame clones only, minus some. The data contain over 450,000 clones, 70% to 80% of them singletons. These sequences were also reported in another study, on human thymus T cells.

The specimen sequenced was thymocytes. Source of these receptors: a boy less than two years old with a congenital heart defect.

The chain joins TRBV19 to TRBJ2-1; 10 bases match TRBD2. CDR1 LNHDA and CDR2 SQIVND come from the germline V gene (reference sequence). CDR3 length equals 16 residues. The V gene end was trimmed by 3 bases and the J gene end by 12 bases; junction bases not matched to a gene: 14. CDR3 sequence: CASSIWGTSDPLGQFF. In DNA form, the CDR3 reads TGTGCCAGTAGTATTTGGGGGACTAGCGACCCTCTAGGGCAGTTCTTC.

The chain couples TRBV5-1 to TRBJ2-7; possibly TRBD2 for D (6 bases). CDR1 is SGHRS, CDR2 YFSETQ, per germline. There are 15 residues in the CDR3. Deletions cut 4 bases from V and 2 bases from J, with 16 bases between. For the CDR3, the DNA is TGCGCCAGCAGCACCCCCAGCGGGCACCCCTACGAGCAGTACTTC. It codes for CASSTPSGHPYEQYF.

The chain joins TRBV2 to TRBJ2-7; 9 positions agree with TRBD1. The CDR3 covers 15 residues. Germline V gene data show CDR1 as SNHLY and CDR2 as FYNNEI. Germline trimming cut 4 bases from V and 2 bases from J; bases unmatched to any gene: 6. The CDR3 sequence is CASSVDGQGTYEQYF. CDR3 coding DNA: TGTGCCAGCAGTGTAGATGGACAGGGGACCTACGAGCAGTACTTC.

The gene calls are TRBV6-1 and TRBJ2-7; tentatively, D is TRBD1 (5 bases). CDR1 is MNHNS, CDR2 SASEGT, per germline. Trimming removed 3 bases at V and 3 bases at J, with 9 bases between. The CDR3 has 13 residues. DNA for the CDR3: TGTGCCAGCAGTGAGAAAAGGGGCTACGAGCAGTACTTC. Translated, it gives CASSEKRGYEQYF.

The genes are TRBV28 and TRBJ1-5; 7 nucleotides match TRBD1. Germline lookup yields CDR1 MDHEN and CDR2 SYDVKM. After removal of 2 bases from V and 1 base from J, the junction contained 5 bases not matched to a gene. The CDR3 is 16 amino acids. CDR3 protein: CASSLEEGGSNQPQHF. The CDR3 nucleotides read TGTGCCAGCAGTTTAGAAGAAGGGGGCAGCAATCAGCCCCAGCATTTT.